This is a list of T cell receptor beta chains from one sample in a study of shared clonotypes between healthy human individuals. Only in-frame clones appear in the TCRdb table, and some are missing; sequencing was by immunoSEQ multiplex PCR. The sample has approximately 2,000,000 clones, roughly 93% seen once. The sequencing input was naive CD8+ T cells from PBMCs. The receptors come from a man in his late teens or twenties in good health. Some clones in this sample may be carry-over from other donors' samples. Both conserved end residues are part of each CDR3. The D gene is left open where the match is weak.

j_call d_call v_call cdr3_nt cdr3_aa
TRBJ2-7 TRBD1 TRBV16 TGTGCCAGCAGCCCCGGACAGGGTTTAAGGGAGCAGTACTTC CASSPGQGLREQYF
TRBJ2-7 NA TRBV2 TGTGCCAGCACCGAAGATGGGGGCTACGAGCAGTACTTC CASTEDGGYEQYF
TRBJ2-5 NA TRBV29-1 TGCAGCGTTGAGAAACAGAACCAAGAGACCCAGTACTTC CSVEKQNQETQYF
TRBJ2-7 NA TRBV6-6 TGTGCCAGCACTCCCGTCCTCTCCTACGAGCAGTACTTC CASTPVLSYEQYF
TRBJ2-7 NA TRBV7-9 TGTGCCAGCAGCTTAGTTCCCGACAGGAAGGACTACGAGCAGTACTTC CASSLVPDRKDYEQYF
TRBJ2-1 NA TRBV27 TGTGCCAGCAGTTTAGACCCCACCCACTACAATGAGCAGTTCTTC CASSLDPTHYNEQFF
TRBJ2-1 NA TRBV4-1 TGCGCCAGCAGCCAAGAGGAGGCTAGTGAGATCTCCGATGAGCAGTTCTTC CASSQEEASEISDEQFF
TRBJ1-2 NA TRBV27 TGTGCCAGCCGCCTCGGTACAGACCGCAACTATGGCTACACCTTC CASRLGTDRNYGYTF
TRBJ2-7 TRBD1 TRBV30 TGTGCCTGGAGTGTCGGGACAGGGTTGTACGAGCAGTACTTC CAWSVGTGLYEQYF
TRBJ2-5 TRBD2 TRBV4-3 TGCGCCAGCAGCCCAACGGGGGGGCCGGTGGAGACCCAGTACTTC CASSPTGGPVETQYF
TRBJ2-2 TRBD2 TRBV28 TGTGCCAGCAGTTTTCTCGCGGGAGGCCCCGGGGAGCTGTTTTTT CASSFLAGGPGELFF
TRBJ1-1 TRBD1 TRBV10-1 TGCGCCAGCAGTGGAATCACAGGGGTTGCAGCTTTCTTT CASSGITGVAAFF
TRBJ1-2 NA TRBV7-9 TGTGCCAGCACCGAGGGCACGGGCAGCCCTAACTATGGCTACACCTTC CASTEGTGSPNYGYTF
TRBJ2-7 TRBD2 TRBV7-6 TGTGCCAGCAGCCCAAACCCCAGCGGGAGGTTGAACGAGCAGTACTTC CASSPNPSGRLNEQYF
TRBJ2-1 NA TRBV4-1 TGCGCCAGCAGCCAAGTGAATCTTGGCTATGAGCAGTTCTTC CASSQVNLGYEQFF
TRBJ2-7 TRBD2 TRBV14 TGTGCCAGCAGCCAACCGGGACTACCCTACGAGCAGTACTTC CASSQPGLPYEQYF
TRBJ2-2 NA TRBV5-4 TGTGCCAGCAGCTGGGGGACGGCGACGAACACCGGGGAGCTGTTTTTT CASSWGTATNTGELFF
TRBJ1-4 NA TRBV7-9 TGTGCCAGCAGCTTAGTTTCAGGGACTAATGAAAAACTGTTTTTT CASSLVSGTNEKLFF
TRBJ2-1 TRBD2 TRBV29-1 TGCAGCGTTGGTTGGGCGGGAGGAGGGCATGAGCAGTTCTTC CSVGWAGGGHEQFF
TRBJ2-2 NA TRBV7-9 TGTGCCAGCAGCCCACAGGTTCCCACCGGGGAGCTGTTTTTT CASSPQVPTGELFF
TRBJ2-7 TRBD1 TRBV27 TGTGCCAGCAGTCTCCGGACAGGGGGAACCCCCTACGAGCAGTACTTC CASSLRTGGTPYEQYF
TRBJ2-1 NA TRBV4-2 TGTGCCAGCAGCCAGCCGGGACTCCAAATCAAAAATGAGCAGTTCTTC CASSQPGLQIKNEQFF
TRBJ2-7 TRBD2 TRBV4-3 TGCGCCAGCAGCCAAGGCCCAGCGGGAGCTTACGAGCAGTACTTC CASSQGPAGAYEQYF
TRBJ2-6 NA TRBV19 TGTGCCAGTAATAAGGACAGTGCGGCGAGCCAGTCTGGGGCCAACGTCCTGACTTTC CASNKDSAASQSGANVLTF
TRBJ1-2 NA TRBV9 TGTGCCAGCAGCGTAGGCCCGGGGGGTGGCTACACCTTC CASSVGPGGGYTF